Shown below are 3 T cell receptor beta chains from a single sample sequenced in a study of human T cells and chemical hapten exposure. TCRdb processed the RACE reads anew with MiXCR; each CDR3 protein has one entry. The sample records approximately 95,000 distinct CDR3 sequences, 9.5% to 12% being singletons. As for time point: patch test 2, 6 weeks after DPC sensitization. The treatment here: therapeutic diphenylcyclopropenone sensitization with weekly scalp DPC. Sequenced here: whole blood, sampled in connection with sensitization to the hapten diphenylcyclopropenone (DPC). These receptors all come from a woman aged 40 to 50 with alopecia areata. Some clones in this sample may be carry-over from other donors' samples.

The chain is built from TRBV15 and TRBJ1-5, with 9 bases aligning to TRBD1. CDR3 length equals 13 residues. Germline CDR1 and CDR2: LNHNV and YYDKDF (reference sequence). The junction had 2 bases not matched to a gene; V was cut back by 8 bases and J by 3 bases. CDR3 nucleotide sequence: TGTGCCACCCGGGACAGGGACAATCAGCCCCAGCATTTT. Its protein product is CATRDRDNQPQHF.

In DNA form, the CDR3 reads TGTGCCAGCAGCTTAACCTGGCCCGATACGCAGTATTTT. This codes for CASSLTWPDTQYF. V and J are TRBV7-3 and TRBJ2-3; no firm D call. Germline loops: CDR1 SGHTA, CDR2 FQGTGA. The V end was cut by 0 bases, the J end by 6 bases, with 7 bases between. The CDR3 has 13 amino acids.

Comment on this clonotype: Lacking the conserved final phenylalanine or tryptophan, this CDR3 likely reflects a read error. This chain uses TRBV6-5 with TRBJ1-1, with 9 bases fitting TRBD1. The CDR3 consists of 13 residues. Germline V gives CDR1 MNHEY, CDR2 SVGAGI. With 4 bases clipped from V and 10 bases from J, the junction kept 7 bases outside the gene matches. The CDR3 loop reads CASSSGQGRGAFC. The CDR3 DNA sequence: TGTGCCAGCAGTTCCGGACAGGGGCGGGGAGCTTTCTGT.